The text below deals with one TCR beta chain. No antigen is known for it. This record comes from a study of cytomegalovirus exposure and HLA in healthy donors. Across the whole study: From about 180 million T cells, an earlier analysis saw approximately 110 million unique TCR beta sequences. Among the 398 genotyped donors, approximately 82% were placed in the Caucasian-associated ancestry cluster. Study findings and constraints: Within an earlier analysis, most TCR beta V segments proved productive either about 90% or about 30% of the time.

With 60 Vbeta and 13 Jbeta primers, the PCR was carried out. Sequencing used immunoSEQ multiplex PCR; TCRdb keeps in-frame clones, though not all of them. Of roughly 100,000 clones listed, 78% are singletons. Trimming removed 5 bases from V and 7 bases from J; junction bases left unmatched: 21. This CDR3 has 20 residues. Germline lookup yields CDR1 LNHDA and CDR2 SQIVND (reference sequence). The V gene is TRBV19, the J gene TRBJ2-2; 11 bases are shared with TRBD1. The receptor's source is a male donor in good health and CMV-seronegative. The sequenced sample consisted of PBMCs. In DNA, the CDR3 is TGTGCCAGTAGTCTATGGACAGGGGGCGGAGGTAGCGGGAAGATCGGGGAGCTGTTTTTT. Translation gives CASSLWTGGGGSGKIGELFF.